A selection of T cell receptor beta chains follows, all from one sample in a study of blood T cell repertoires in COVID-19. The data were produced by immunoSEQ multiplex PCR, yet TCRdb's version contains in-frame clones alone and is incomplete. This repertoire shows under 300,000 clones, 70% to 75% found once; its top ten account for 3.3%. The sample was peripheral blood. The receptor source for this set is a woman of 80 years or more with acute or convalescent COVID-19. CDR3s include the opening cysteine and the closing phenylalanine or tryptophan. The D gene is left open where the match is weak. Rows may omit the clone size; those that give it use once, few, many or a size class.

>-|TRBJ1-5|TRBV15|-
TGTGCCACCAGTTATGCCAGAAATCAGCCCCAGCATTTT
CATSYARNQPQHF
>few|TRBJ2-7|TRBV6-5|-
TGTGCCAGCAGTTTGGGACAAGCCTTGGGGGAGCAGTACTTC
CASSLGQALGEQYF
>-|TRBJ2-7|TRBV3-1/TRBV3-2|-
TGTGCCAGCAGCCGCTTTCTAGCGCCCTCCTACGAGCAGTACTTC
CASSRFLAPSYEQYF
>-|TRBJ2-1|TRBV4-1|TRBD2
TGCGCCAGCCGGTTTCCGGGAGGATCCTACAATGAGCAGTTCTTC
CASRFPGGSYNEQFF
>-|TRBJ2-3|TRBV19|TRBD2
TGTGCCAGTAGTCCCCTGGGACTAGCGGGAGGGCGCAATACGCAGTATTTT
CASSPLGLAGGRNTQYF
>-|TRBJ1-5|TRBV2|TRBD1
TGTGCCAGCAGTGGGACAGGGACGGGCAATCAGCCCCAGCATTTT
CASSGTGTGNQPQHF
>-|TRBJ2-3|TRBV6-5|TRBD2
TGTGCCAGCAGTCCTAGCGGGGGGGCCAGGGATACGCAGTATTTT
CASSPSGGARDTQYF
>-|TRBJ2-2|TRBV28|TRBD1
TGTGCCAGCAGTTTTTGGGACAGGTCGGCTGACACCGGGGAGCTGTTTTTT
CASSFWDRSADTGELFF
>-|TRBJ2-7|TRBV11-2|TRBD1
TGTGCCAGCAGCCTAGGACAGGTTAGCTCCTACGAGCAGTACTTC
CASSLGQVSSYEQYF
>-|TRBJ2-7|TRBV10-3|TRBD2
TGTGCCATCAGTGGGGGACTAGGTTACGAGCAGTACTTC
CAISGGLGYEQYF
>-|TRBJ2-7|TRBV10-1|TRBD1
TGCGCCAGCAGTGACCGGGACAGCTCTCCCTACGAGCAGTACTTC
CASSDRDSSPYEQYF
>many|TRBJ2-5|TRBV5-1|-
TGCGCCAGCAGCTTTCAACAGGGAAATAAAGAGACCCAGTACTTC
CASSFQQGNKETQYF
>-|TRBJ1-2|TRBV28|-
TGTGCCAGCAACAGGGATCGTTATGGCTACACCTTC
CASNRDRYGYTF
>-|TRBJ2-1|TRBV5-4|TRBD1
TGTGCCAGCAGCGGCCGGGACAGAGGGAATGAGCAGTTCTTC
CASSGRDRGNEQFF
>-|TRBJ2-1|TRBV19|TRBD2
TGTGCCAGTAGTATTTCTAAGCGGGAGGGATACAATGAGCAGTTCTTC
CASSISKREGYNEQFF
>-|TRBJ2-7|TRBV3-1/TRBV3-2|-
TGTGCCAGCAGCCAACTAGAGGTGCAGTACTTC
CASSQLEVQYF
>-|TRBJ1-4|TRBV5-1|TRBD1
TGCGCCAGCAGCTCGGGGACAGGATATAATGAAAAACTGTTTTTT
CASSSGTGYNEKLFF
>-|TRBJ2-2|TRBV6-2/TRBV6-3|-
TGTGCCAGCAGTTCCCTTCGGACAGTCACCGGGGAGCTGTTTTTT
CASSSLRTVTGELFF
>few|TRBJ2-7|TRBV10-3|TRBD2
TGTGCCATCAAGCCTAGCGGGTCGTACGAGCAGTACTTC
CAIKPSGSYEQYF
>-|TRBJ1-1|TRBV6-5|-
TGTGCCAGCAGGGGGACATTTAATGAAGCTTTCTTT
CASRGTFNEAFF
>once|TRBJ1-1|TRBV7-9|TRBD1
TGTGCCAGCAGCCCTCAGGGGGCAACTGAAGCTTTCTTT
CASSPQGATEAFF
>-|TRBJ1-6|TRBV5-1|TRBD1
TGCGCCAGCAGCTCATTCGGCGGGACAGGGGGAAACTCACCCCTCCACTTT
CASSSFGGTGGNSPLHF
>once|TRBJ2-5|TRBV7-9|-
TGTGCCAGCAGCCCGGAGGGCGTGGAGACCCAGTACTTC
CASSPEGVETQYF
>-|TRBJ2-7|TRBV20-1|TRBD2
TGCAGTGCTAGTCCGTCACTAGCGGGGGCGGGCTACGAGCAGTACTTC
CSASPSLAGAGYEQYF
>-|TRBJ1-2|TRBV12-3/TRBV12-4|-
TGTGCCAGCAGCCCCCAAGTGGTAGTGGGCTACACCTTC
CASSPQVVVGYTF
>-|TRBJ2-5|TRBV14|TRBD2
TGTGCCAGCAGCCAAAGGAGCGGGGGGGCCGGGGAGACCCAGTACTTC
CASSQRSGGAGETQYF
>-|TRBJ2-7|TRBV27|-
TGTGCCAGCAGTTCCTCCCACTTCTACGAGCAGTACTTC
CASSSSHFYEQYF
>-|TRBJ2-5|TRBV6-6|TRBD2
TGTGCCAGCAGCCTAAAGCGGGGGGGGGAGACCCAGTACTTC
CASSLKRGGETQYF
>-|TRBJ2-7|TRBV14|-
TGTGCCAGCAGCCGGTCGGACACGTCCTACGAGCAGTACTTC
CASSRSDTSYEQYF
>-|TRBJ1-6|TRBV7-9|TRBD1
TGTGCCAGCAGCTTCGGACAGGGAGAGGCCCTCCACTTT
CASSFGQGEALHF
>-|TRBJ2-5|TRBV7-9|TRBD1
TGTGCCAGCAGCACCGGGACAGGGGGCAGGGAGACCCAGTACTTC
CASSTGTGGRETQYF
>-|TRBJ2-4|TRBV5-6|-
TGTGCCAGTAGGCGGAGAGGGCTTGAAAACATTCAGTACTTC
CASRRRGLENIQYF
>-|TRBJ2-1|TRBV18|TRBD1
TGTGCCAGCTCACCCAGACCGGGACAGGGTATACCGAATGAGCAGTTCTTC
CASSPRPGQGIPNEQFF
>-|TRBJ2-7|TRBV11-2|-
TGTGCCAGCAGCGCGGCCATCGGAGGGGACTACGAGCAGTACTTC
CASSAAIGGDYEQYF
>-|TRBJ2-6|TRBV5-4|TRBD2
TGTGCCAGCAGCTTGGGTAGCGGGCGGTCCTCTGGGGCCAACGTCCTGACTTTC
CASSLGSGRSSGANVLTF
>few|TRBJ2-2|TRBV7-3|TRBD2
TGTGCCAGCACCCCCGGGAAGCGGGGGAGCGGGGAGCTGTTTTTT
CASTPGKRGSGELFF
>once|TRBJ1-1|TRBV7-2|TRBD1
TGTGCCAGCAGCCCCGAGACAGGGCGGAACACTGAAGCTTTCTTT
CASSPETGRNTEAFF
>-|TRBJ1-3|TRBV5-5|-
TGTGCCAGCAGCTTGCCAGGGGGAAACACCATATATTTT
CASSLPGGNTIYF
>-|TRBJ2-2|TRBV5-1|TRBD2
TGCGCCAGCAGCCAAAGGACTAGCGGCGATACGAACACCGGGGAGCTGTTTTTT
CASSQRTSGDTNTGELFF
>-|TRBJ2-3|TRBV18|TRBD2
TGTGCCAGCTCACCACTGCAGGGACTAGCGGGGAGTTCTAGCACAGATACGCAGTATTTT
CASSPLQGLAGSSSTDTQYF
>-|TRBJ1-1|TRBV5-5|-
TGTGCCAGCAGCGGGGGGTTGAACACTGAAGCTTTCTTT
CASSGGLNTEAFF
>few|TRBJ2-1|TRBV19|-
TGTGCCAGTCGTCAGGGGAGGGTCGATGAGCAGTTCTTC
CASRQGRVDEQFF
>-|TRBJ2-3|TRBV5-4|TRBD2
TGTGCCAGCAGCTCCCGAAGCGGGGGGCAAACAGATACGCAGTATTTT
CASSSRSGGQTDTQYF
>-|TRBJ1-5|TRBV6-5|-
TGTGCCAGCAGTTACAGACAGGCAAATCAGCCCCAGCATTTT
CASSYRQANQPQHF
>-|TRBJ1-2|TRBV6-5|-
TGTGCCAGCAGTTACTCCACGGTGCTGCACTATGGCTACACCTTC
CASSYSTVLHYGYTF
>-|TRBJ1-2|TRBV6-1|TRBD1
TGTGCCAGCAGTGATCCCGGGACAGGGACCTATGGCTACACCTTC
CASSDPGTGTYGYTF
>few|TRBJ1-1|TRBV10-3|TRBD1
TGTGCCATCAGCGCACGAACAGGGGGACAGAACACTGAAGCTTTCTTT
CAISARTGGQNTEAFF
>-|TRBJ1-1|TRBV6-2/TRBV6-3|-
TGTGCCAGCAGTTCGGGTCGGGTAAGGGGCACTGAAGCTTTCTTT
CASSSGRVRGTEAFF
>-|TRBJ2-2|TRBV5-6|TRBD1
TGTGCCAGCAGCCGACGGACAGGGAACACCGGGGAGCTGTTTTTT
CASSRRTGNTGELFF
>-|TRBJ1-1|TRBV2|TRBD1
TGTGCCAGCAGTGAAAGGGTCAGGGGGTTTTTGAACACTGAAGCTTTCTTT
CASSERVRGFLNTEAFF
>-|TRBJ2-7|TRBV6-6|TRBD2
TGTGCCAGCAGCCGTCTAGCGGGAGAGAAAAGCGAGCAGTACTTC
CASSRLAGEKSEQYF
>-|TRBJ1-1|TRBV7-9|TRBD1
TGTGCCAGCAGCTCGGACAGGCCCATGAACACTGAAGCTTTCTTT
CASSSDRPMNTEAFF
>few|TRBJ1-2|TRBV19|TRBD1
TGTGCCAGTAGTACAACGGCTGGGACAGGGTCCTTTGGCTACACCTTC
CASSTTAGTGSFGYTF